The clone carrying this T cell receptor beta chain was recorded many times. Antigen specificity is unknown. The entry originates in a study of T cell repertoires in cytomegalovirus infection. TCRdb re-derived calls from the reads in MiXCR, one entry per CDR3 protein. The sample carries approximately 270,000 distinct CDR3 sequences, approximately 22% recorded once. This TCR came from a human donor in good health (CMV status not recorded). Some clones in this sample may be carry-over from other donors' samples. The sequences come from cultured PBMCs, collected from culture after CMV antigen stimulation.

This chain's CDR3 is CASSLSGSDTDTQYF. CDR3 DNA: TGTGCCAGCAGCCTTAGCGGGAGTGACACAGATACGCAGTATTTT. V is TRBV7-2 and J is TRBJ2-3, with TRBD2 matching over 9 bases. CDR1 and CDR2 (germline): SGHTA, FQGNSA. CDR3 size: 15 residues. Germline trimming cut 5 bases from V and 2 bases from J; bases unmatched to any gene: 5.